There are a few counts of the clone carrying this TCR beta chain. The CDR3 has 15 residues. Trimming stripped 7 bases from V and 2 bases from J, with 17 bases between. Germline-derived CDR1 and CDR2 are LNHDA and SQIVND (reference sequence). The entry originates in a study of blood T cell repertoires in COVID-19. In the study overall: T cells, B-cell-depleted T cells, or PBMCs provided the cDNA or gDNA that served as material.

In the source study's methods: For nucleated cells, counts were estimated from reference gene primer amplification. The protocol was immunoSEQ multiplex PCR, while the TCRdb copy is restricted to in-frame clones and leaves out a portion. Clonal size and the V and J genes are those of that table, whereas D and trimming came from the DNA. The data hold about 55,000 clones, with approximately 78% observed a single time. The sequencing sample was made of peripheral blood. This clonotype was obtained from a human donor in a cohort sampled during active or convalescent COVID-19. The J gene is TRBJ1-1, the V gene TRBV19; D possibly corresponds to TRBD1 (5 bases). The CDR3 loop is CASTPPGGSNTEAFF. The DNA of the CDR3 is TGTGCCAGTACCCCCCCGGGGGGGAGCAACACTGAAGCTTTCTTT.